One sample yielded the 8 T cell receptor beta chains listed below, sequenced in a study of cytomegalovirus exposure and HLA in healthy donors. Amplification used 60 Vbeta primers and 13 Jbeta primers. Generated by immunoSEQ multiplex PCR, the TCRdb table keeps only in-frame clones and is missing some. The sample comprises 90,000 or so clones, 75% to 85% of which are singletons, and 3% to 3.5% rests with the top ten. Sequencing input: PBMCs. These receptors were taken from a young man in good health and CMV-seropositive.

The chain joins TRBV5-1 to TRBJ2-2, with TRBD2 matching over 13 bases. V lost 3 bases and J lost 6; bases outside the gene matches: 5. CDR1 is SGHRS, CDR2 YFSETQ, per germline. The CDR3 length is 16 residues. The DNA for the CDR3 is TGCGCCAGCAGCTCCGGACTAGCGGGAGACGCCGGGGAGCTGTTTTTT. Protein sequence: CASSSGLAGDAGELFF.

V and J are TRBV5-5 and TRBJ2-7; D gene uncertain. Germline CDR1 is SGHKS and CDR2 is YYEKEE (reference sequence). The CDR3 extends over 14 amino acids. V was pared by 1 base and J by 4 bases, with 12 bases between. CDR3 amino acids: CASSLQALIYEQYF. In DNA form, the CDR3 reads TGTGCCAGCAGCTTGCAAGCCTTAATTTACGAGCAGTACTTC.

This chain connects TRBV10-3 to TRBJ2-3, with TRBD2 identical over 9 bases. The CDR3 runs 13 residues. CDR1 and CDR2 (germline): ENHRY, SYGVKD. V gave up 11 bases and J gave up 6 bases; unmatched junction bases: 9. The CDR3 DNA is TGTGCCGCCCAGGCGGGAGGGCCCGATACGCAGTATTTT. Translation: CAAQAGGPDTQYF.

This clone was picked up one time. This chain links TRBV13 with TRBJ1-2; tentative D call: TRBD1 (6 bases). Trimming took off 2 bases at V and 2 bases at J, with 18 bases between the two ends. Looked up from germline, CDR1 is PRHDT and CDR2 is FYEKMQ (reference sequence). This CDR3 spans 17 amino acids. The CDR3 here is CASSLLGGTPGNYGYTF. The CDR3 DNA reads as TGTGCCAGCAGCTTACTCGGGGGGACACCGGGAAACTATGGCTACACCTTC. The full variable domain, rest sourced from reference TRBV13 and TRBJ1-2, is AAGVIQSPRHLIKEKRETATLKCYPIPRHDTVYWYQQGPGQDPQFLISFYEKMQSDKGSIPDRFSAQQFSDYHSELNMSSLELGDSALYFCASSLLGGTPGNYGYTFGSGTRLTVV.

This chain joins TRBV6-5 and TRBJ1-4, with D possibly being TRBD1 (6 bases). Germline V gene lookup returns CDR1 MNHEY and CDR2 SVGAGI. CDR3 length: 14 amino acids. V was cut by 4 bases and J by 5 bases, with 11 bases left in between. The CDR3 coding sequence is TGTGCCAGCAGTTGGACAGTTACCAATGAAAAACTGTTTTTT. Its translation is CASSWTVTNEKLFF.

This clone was counted only a few times. The chain joins TRBV15 to TRBJ1-5; 8 bases map to TRBD1. The CDR3 is 14 amino acids. The junction had 2 bases not matched to a gene; V was cut back by 1 base and J by 6 bases. Germline CDR1 LNHNV, CDR2 YYDKDF (reference sequence). CDR3 in amino acids: CATSRGQGLQPQHF. In DNA form, the CDR3 reads TGTGCCACCAGCAGAGGACAGGGGCTTCAGCCCCAGCATTTT.

This rearrangement joins TRBV28 to TRBJ2-1; tentative D call: TRBD2 (6 bases). The CDR3 length is 16 residues. Germline assignment: CDR1 MDHEN and CDR2 SYDVKM. V was shortened by 4 bases and J by 6 bases, with 19 bases between the two germline ends. CDR3 nucleotides: TGTGCCAGCAGTTCACCCCGACTAGGAGGTGTCAATGAGCAGTTCTTC. This codes for CASSSPRLGGVNEQFF. Full variable domain (rest looked up from reference TRBV28 and TRBJ2-1): DVKVTQSSRYLVKRTGEKVFLECVQDMDHENMFWYRQDPGLGLRLIYFSYDVKMKEKGDIPEGYSVSREKKERFSLILESASTNQTSMYLCASSSPRLGGVNEQFFGPGTRLTVL.

This sequence joins TRBV7-2 and TRBJ2-5; 9 nucleotides agree with TRBD1. Germline assignment: CDR1 SGHTA and CDR2 FQGNSA. J was trimmed by 4 bases and V by 2 bases; bases with no gene match: 11. The length of the CDR3 is 17 residues. CDR3 in DNA: TGTGCCAGCAGCTTAAGTGGGACAGGGTCCATGGGAGAGACCCAGTACTTC. Its protein is CASSLSGTGSMGETQYF.